One and the same sample provided the 6 T cell receptor beta chains below, sequenced in a study of T cells expressing NK-cell markers. TCRdb derives one entry per CDR3 protein from the 5' RACE reads, leaving out DNA. This specimen shows approximately 440,000 distinct CDR3 sequences; the ten leading clones hold roughly 1.4%. Material: blood T cells: a sorted CD56 or NKG2C T cell subset, CD4+ or CD8+ T cells, or bulk PBMC T cells (not recorded which). Receptors were obtained from a woman aged 45-59 years in good health.

This chain connects TRBV12-3 or TRBV12-4 to TRBJ2-5; TCRdb picks TRBD2, but there is no DNA to check that call. This CDR3 has 14 amino acids. CDR3 loop: CASGGGTSGETQYF.

V gene TRBV7-6 combines with J gene TRBJ2-7; the D gene TCRdb calls, TRBD1, cannot be checked with no DNA. Germline V gives CDR1 SGHVS, CDR2 FNYEAQ. CDR3 size: 15 residues. CDR3 region: CASSLETGLIYEQYF.

J is TRBJ1-5 and V is TRBV6-1. The CDR3 is 17 residues long. Germline V gene data show CDR1 as MNHNS and CDR2 as SASEGT. CDR3 sequence reads: CASISERRWESNQPQHF.

The chain links TRBV15 to TRBJ2-7; the D gene TCRdb calls, TRBD1, cannot be checked with no DNA. The CDR3 runs 17 residues. Germline lookup yields CDR1 LNHNV and CDR2 YYDKDF (reference sequence). CDR3 sequence: CATSRDASGGRGYEQYF.

This chain uses TRBV27 with TRBJ2-2; TCRdb picks TRBD1, but there is no DNA to check that call. This CDR3 comprises 14 residues. Germline-derived CDR1 and CDR2 are MNHEY and SMNVEV (reference sequence). This chain's CDR3 is CASRGLEPGGELFF.

The chain couples TRBV5-1 to TRBJ2-2. The CDR3 has 13 residues. Germline-derived CDR1 and CDR2 are SGHRS and YFSETQ. The CDR3: CASSLSLPGELFF.